A single sample gave rise to the 26 T cell receptor beta chains below, sequenced in a study of cytomegalovirus exposure and HLA in healthy donors. The PCR was carried out with 60 Vbeta primers and 13 Jbeta primers. The data were produced by immunoSEQ multiplex PCR, yet TCRdb's version contains in-frame clones alone and is incomplete. In the table there are more than 100,000 clones, more than 70% of which are singletons. Sequencing was carried out using PBMCs. The receptors come from an older woman in good health and CMV-seronegative.

This rearrangement joins TRBV7-3 to TRBJ2-6; 9 bases align to TRBD1. Germline V gene data show CDR1 as SGHTA and CDR2 as FQGTGA. Trimming at V came to 5 bases and at J to 4 bases, leaving 9 bases not matched to a gene. CDR3 length equals 17 residues. As DNA, the CDR3 is TGTGCCAGCAGCCTGACCGGGACAGGGTCAGGGGCCAACGTCCTGACTTTC. This sequence encodes CASSLTGTGSGANVLTF.

The chain recombines TRBV7-3 with TRBJ2-7; D is perhaps TRBD1 (6 bases). There are 12 residues in the CDR3. Germline V lookup: CDR1 SGHTA, CDR2 FQGTGA. The V gene lost 3 bases and the J gene lost 6 bases, with 9 bases spanning the gap. The CDR3 sequence is CASSFQGSEQYF. The CDR3 DNA sequence: TGTGCCAGCAGCTTTCAGGGGAGCGAGCAGTACTTC.

The chain joins TRBV21-1 to TRBJ1-5; TRBD1, the table's D call, lacks a check against the DNA. TRBV21-1 is given as a pseudogene. CDR3 length: 18 amino acids. CDR3 loop: CASTPGARAPRTNQPQHF. The CDR3 DNA reads as TGTGCCAGCACCCCAGGGGCCAGGGCCCCTAGGACCAATCAGCCCCAGCATTTT.

This chain joins TRBV18 and TRBJ2-7, with 8 bases aligning to TRBD2. The junction had 6 bases not matched to a gene; V was cut back by 5 bases and J by 3 bases. The germline CDR1 and CDR2 sequences are KGHSH and LQKENI. This CDR3 has 14 amino acids. The CDR3 sequence is CASSSGTRVYEQYF. In nucleotides, the CDR3 is TGTGCCAGCTCATCAGGGACTAGGGTCTACGAGCAGTACTTC.

This clone was observed once. The same CDR3 also results from other DNA sequences found in this sample. V gene TRBV6-5 combines with J gene TRBJ1-1; no clear D gene. Germline V gives CDR1 MNHEY, CDR2 SVGAGI. This CDR3 is 13 amino acids long. The DNA for the CDR3 is TGTGCGGAGGTCCGGATTTGCAACACTGAAGCTTTCTTT. Residues: CAEVRICNTEAFF.

This clone occurred once. This chain uses TRBV28 with TRBJ1-1, with D hard to call. The CDR3 length is 19 residues. Trimming took off 4 bases at V and 0 bases at J, with 24 bases between the two ends. CDR1 and CDR2 (germline): MDHEN, SYDVKM. The CDR3 loop reads CASSCGPWTVSQMNTEAFF. CDR3 sequence (DNA): TGTGCCAGCAGTTGCGGGCCCTGGACGGTTAGCCAGATGAACACTGAAGCTTTCTTT.

In this sample, this clone turned up a few times. The chain uses TRBV2 and TRBJ1-4; D remains unclear. The germline CDR1 and CDR2 sequences are SNHLY and FYNNEI. V was clipped by 7 bases and J by 0 bases, with 9 bases between them. The CDR3 is 14 residues long. The CDR3 here is CASKSVSTNEKLFF. CDR3 nucleotides: TGTGCCAGCAAGTCGGTTTCAACTAATGAAAAACTGTTTTTT.

V gene TRBV19 combines with J gene TRBJ2-5, with 10 nucleotides matching TRBD2. CDR3 length equals 15 residues. From germline, CDR1 is LNHDA and CDR2 SQIVND (reference sequence). The junction had 8 bases not matched to a gene; V was cut back by 6 bases and J by 4 bases. CDR3 sequence: CASSPHIAGGETQYF. The DNA of the CDR3 is TGTGCCAGTAGCCCACATATAGCGGGAGGAGAGACCCAGTACTTC.

This chain uses TRBV5-5 with TRBJ2-5; TRBD2 aligns across 9 bases. Germline V gene data show CDR1 as SGHKS and CDR2 as YYEKEE (reference sequence). After removal of 2 bases from V and 5 bases from J, the junction contained 7 bases not matched to a gene. CDR3 length: 15 amino acids. DNA of the CDR3: TGTGCCAGCAGCTTTTGGGCTAGCGGGATGGAGACCCAGTACTTC. It specifies CASSFWASGMETQYF.

This clone was seen only once. This chain joins TRBV28 and TRBJ2-5, with D possibly being TRBD2 (5 bases). Gene TRBJ2-7 matches the end of the DNA better, so the J call may be wrong. The CDR3 runs to 15 residues. Germline CDR1 reads MDHEN; CDR2 reads SYDVKM. The chain's CDR3 is CASPSGKDGSYEQYF. The CDR3 DNA sequence: TGTGCCAGCCCCTCCGGGAAAGATGGATCCTACGAGCAGTACTTC.

On this clone itself: The same CDR3 arises from other DNA sequences in this sample as well. The chain is built from TRBV7-3 and TRBJ2-5; D is perhaps TRBD2 (5 bases). V was cut by 2 bases and J by 5 bases, with 12 bases left in between. The CDR3 loop spans 14 amino acids. Germline V CDR1 and CDR2: SGHTA, FQGTGA. The chain's CDR3 is CASSLAGGGETQYF. The CDR3 DNA reads as TGTGCCAGCAGCTTAGCGGGTGGTGGTGAGACCCAGTACTTC.

The rearrangement uses TRBV4-2 and TRBJ2-7; 10 bases agree with TRBD1. The germline CDR1 and CDR2 sequences are LGHNA and YNFKEQ. The CDR3 runs to 18 residues. V lost 0 bases to trimming and J lost 5 bases; unmatched junction nucleotides: 13. CDR3 DNA: TGTGCCAGCAGCCAAGATCCAAGTAGGGGACAGGGGCTCGACGAGCAGTACTTC. Protein product: CASSQDPSRGQGLDEQYF.

CDR3 nucleotides: TGTGCCAGCAGTTTTCCTTGGACAGGGGGAATTTACACCTACGAGCAGTACTTC. It codes for CASSFPWTGGIYTYEQYF. The V gene is TRBV28, the J gene TRBJ2-7, with TRBD1 matching 10 bases. In germline, CDR1 is MDHEN, CDR2 SYDVKM. The V and J ends lost 3 bases and 2 bases, in that order; junction bases with no gene match: 13. The CDR3 spans 18 residues.

The rearrangement uses TRBV29-1 and TRBJ1-1, with D unclear. Trimming cost V 4 bases and J 1 base, with 7 bases left between them. Germline V lookup: CDR1 SQVTM, CDR2 ANQGSEA. The CDR3 totals 12 residues. Written as DNA, the CDR3 is TGCAGCGTTGTCGAGGCGAACACTGAAGCTTTCTTT. Amino acids: CSVVEANTEAFF.

The chain has TRBV5-8 and TRBJ2-7; D ambiguous. Germline V gives CDR1 SGHTS, CDR2 YDEGEE. The CDR3 has 13 amino acids. Trimming shortened V by 2 bases and J by 0 bases, and 6 bases separated the two germline ends. The CDR3 reads CASSFGISYEQYF. CDR3 in DNA: TGTGCCAGCAGCTTTGGCATCTCCTACGAGCAGTACTTC.

The genes are TRBV27 and TRBJ1-5, with TRBD1 matching 8 bases. The CDR3 spans 15 residues. CDR1 MNHEY and CDR2 SMNVEV come from the germline V gene (reference sequence). Germline trimming cut 6 bases from V and 5 bases from J; bases unmatched to any gene: 9. This CDR3 reads CASRPRGQGDQPQHF. As DNA, the CDR3 is TGTGCCAGCAGACCCAGGGGGCAGGGAGATCAGCCCCAGCATTTT.

The rearrangement uses TRBV11-2 and TRBJ2-2, with 8 bases lining up with TRBD2. The CDR3 is made up of 18 amino acids. V lost 3 bases and J lost 2; bases outside the gene matches: 11. Looked up from germline, CDR1 is SGHAT and CDR2 is FQNNGV. CDR3 sequence reads: CASSLPLERERNTGELFF. CDR3 in DNA: TGTGCCAGCAGCTTGCCGCTTGAGCGGGAGAGAAACACCGGGGAGCTGTTTTTT.

The rearrangement joins TRBV9 to TRBJ1-5; tentatively, D is TRBD1 (6 bases). This CDR3 spans 14 amino acids. CDR1 and CDR2 (germline): SGDLS, YYNGEE. Trimming took 3 bases from V and 4 from J, leaving 11 bases between them. The chain's CDR3 is CASSGRGVNQPQHF. CDR3 DNA sequence: TGTGCCAGCAGCGGCAGGGGCGTAAATCAGCCCCAGCATTTT.

The chain couples TRBV7-2 to TRBJ2-5; 7 nucleotides agree with TRBD1. CDR1 is SGHTA and CDR2 is FQGNSA in the germline V gene. V lost 3 bases, J lost 2 bases, and 3 bases stayed unmatched. This CDR3 contains 14 residues. CDR3 sequence reads: CASSFGDRQETQYF. The CDR3 DNA sequence: TGTGCCAGCAGCTTTGGGGACAGACAAGAGACCCAGTACTTC.

V and J are TRBV7-9 and TRBJ1-2; possibly TRBD1 for D (6 bases). The CDR3 is made up of 15 amino acids. From germline, CDR1 is SEHNR and CDR2 FQNEAQ (reference sequence). The V gene lost 4 bases and the J gene lost 6 bases, with 18 bases spanning the gap. CDR3 nucleotide sequence: TGTGCCAGCAGCTCTCCAGTCCAGGGGCTGGATGGCTACACCTTC. Its translation: CASSSPVQGLDGYTF.

This clone was seen more than once but under ten times. The chain has TRBV7-9 and TRBJ2-5, with D possibly being TRBD2 (7 bases). The CDR3 contains 15 residues. V was trimmed by 4 bases and J by 4 bases, leaving 16 bases between them. The germline gives CDR1 SEHNR, CDR2 FQNEAQ (reference sequence). The CDR3 region has the DNA TGTGCCAGCAGCTCCCTCGCGGGGGCGCGAGAGACCCAGTACTTC. This encodes CASSSLAGARETQYF. Drawing the rest from reference TRBV7-9 and TRBJ2-5, the complete variable domain is DTGVSQNPRHKITKRGQNVTFRCDPISEHNRLYWYRQTLGQGPEFLTYFQNEAQLEKSRLLSDRFSAERPKGSFSTLEIQRTEQGDSAMYLCASSSLAGARETQYFGPGTRLLVL.

This sequence joins TRBV27 and TRBJ1-4; weak D call: TRBD1 (6 bases). Trimming removed 5 bases from V and 8 bases from J, with 12 bases in between. The CDR3 is 13 amino acids. Germline lookup yields CDR1 MNHEY and CDR2 SMNVEV (reference sequence). The CDR3 loop reads CASSHRVEEKLFF. The CDR3 DNA reads as TGTGCCAGCAGTCACAGGGTTGAGGAAAAACTGTTTTTT.

This chain joins TRBV5-1 and TRBJ2-3; the D is unclear. The CDR3 is made up of 15 amino acids. Germline V gives CDR1 SGHRS, CDR2 YFSETQ. Trimming left V 1 base short and J 0 bases short, with 9 bases between. CDR3 bases: TGCGCCAGCAGCTTGACCCTCACTAGCACAGATACGCAGTATTTT. Protein sequence: CASSLTLTSTDTQYF.

Note on this clone: Sequence at one end of the junction differs from germline and may be a read error. The chain is built from TRBV27 and TRBJ1-2; the D gene is possibly TRBD1 (6 bases). Germline V gives CDR1 MNHEY, CDR2 SMNVEV (reference sequence). The CDR3 has 15 amino acids. The CDR3 reads CTSSLGAGTIYGYTF. CDR3 nucleotide sequence: TGTACCAGCAGTTTAGGGGCCGGGACAATCTATGGCTACACCTTC.

This chain links TRBV5-1 with TRBJ2-5; 11 nucleotides match TRBD2. This CDR3 is 20 amino acids long. CDR1 is SGHRS, CDR2 YFSETQ, per germline. Trimming took 2 bases from V and 2 from J; bases not matched to a gene: 17. The CDR3 DNA sequence: TGCGCCAGCAGCTTTTTCCGACTAGCGGGGTTAAACTCAAATCAAGAGACCCAGTACTTC. It yields the protein CASSFFRLAGLNSNQETQYF.

This rearrangement joins TRBV28 to TRBJ2-7; D unclear. The V gene's germline CDR1 is MDHEN and CDR2 SYDVKM. The ends were cut back, 3 bases at V and 3 bases at J, with 6 bases in the middle. The CDR3 sequence is 12 residues long. Written as DNA, the CDR3 is TGTGCCAGCAGTTTTCCCCTCTACGAGCAGTACTTC. It is translated as CASSFPLYEQYF.